The clone carrying this TCR beta chain came up a few times. Its antigen is unknown. The study reverse transcribed the entire isolated RNA, so it sequenced expressed TCRB transcripts. Measured with immunoSEQ multiplex PCR; TCRdb has only the in-frame clones, and not every one. The table lists 250,000 to 300,000 clones, 14% of them singletons, with 0.017% in the top ten. These data originate in a study of beta chain features in type 1 diabetes. Germline CDR1 is SEHNR and CDR2 is FQNEAQ (reference sequence). The length of the CDR3 is 14 residues. Trimming shortened V by 0 bases and J by 5 bases, and 7 bases separated the two germline ends. Findings of the study overall: All four CD4+ subsets from Type 1 diabetes patients carried moderately but significantly shorter TCRB CDR3s.

Sequenced material: naive CD4+ T cells from blood. The receptor was isolated from a man in his thirties or forties with type 1 diabetes. The rearrangement links TRBV7-9 to TRBJ2-2; D not certain. CDR3 nucleotide sequence: TGTGCCAGCAGCTTAGCGCGGCGGACCGGGGAGCTGTTTTTT. Translated, it gives CASSLARRTGELFF.